This TCR beta chain was found in a study of pediatric ulcerative colitis (dated by TCRdb to about 2019). Background on the whole study: Among the ulcerative colitis patients, about seven had pancolitis and two had left-sided colitis, and histology in every patient was consistent with ulcerative colitis. Nine newly diagnosed, treatment-naive pediatric ulcerative colitis patients and a few non-IBD control children each provided paired blood and rectal samples. The Pediatric Ulcerative Colitis Activity Index classified a couple of patients as having mild disease, four as having moderate disease and three as having acute severe colitis.

One to two pinch biopsies were taken from the rectum for research during colonoscopy. No immunosuppressive medication had been given to the ulcerative colitis patients before the diagnostic colonoscopy. Before DNA isolation, rectal biopsies were subjected to proteinase K digestion. The Wizard kit (Promega) was used to extract genomic DNA from both blood and intestinal samples. Using the immunoSEQ TRB Survey service, rearranged CDR3 beta regions were amplified from genomic DNA with multiplex V and J primers. Survey-level sequencing depth of up to 500,000 reads per sample was used to keep depth equal across samples. Libraries were purified and pooled, and sequencing was performed on Illumina technology. On the authors' methods: Productive clonality, sample overlap, pairwise scatters, CDR3 beta length, V/D/J gene usage and productiveness were all assessed with the immunoSEQ online tools. Calculated diversity was the number of unique rearrangements divided by total templates times 100; Shannon and Simpson indices were also computed. Z-score normalized data were analyzed by principal component analysis with the R prcomp function and the ggbiplot package. Blood-rectal clonal overlap within each subject was quantified with Morisita's index. TCRdb limited this immuneACCESS table to in-frame rearrangements with V and J called. A share of clones is missing; checked studies link under half to unresolved V genes, and the rest is unexplained. The V and J calls and clone size were taken over from that table, and D and trimming were inferred from the DNA. The sample records about 22,000 clones, about two thirds of which are singletons. The ten largest clones add up to roughly 15% of the sample.

Overall results and qualifications from the work: For technical reasons, substantially fewer templates were yielded by the blood samples of a couple of patients, and these blood samples were excluded from blood-rectal overlap analysis. A couple of rectal CDR3 clonotypes turned up in every ulcerative colitis patient but in none of the controls. With only four individuals, the healthy control group was small. Features of the rectal repertoire distinguished controls, mild-moderate colitis patients and acute severe colitis patients, and in acute severe colitis, rectal diversity was reduced because of clonal expansions. Because repertoires were derived from total lymphocyte DNA, patterns in rare subsets such as regulatory T cells may not have been reflected. Autologous blood-rectal clonal overlap was significantly higher in ulcerative colitis patients than in controls, suggesting increased T cell trafficking to inflamed tissue. Blood-derived T cells may have been included in the rectal pinch biopsies, particularly in patients with overt colitis.

A distance of 6 bases separates the germline ends of V and J, which lose 1 base and 2 bases respectively. CDR1 GTSNPN and CDR2 SVGIG are derived from the germline V gene (reference sequence). The CDR3 runs 13 amino acids, cysteine and phenylalanine included. Only the CDR3 part of the read is kept: 39 bases, read in frame from the first base. As regards this clone: The clone's antigen remains unknown. No much larger clonotype is one base removed from it; base qualities were not supplied.

Sequencing was done on a sample of gut tissue. The clonotype originates from a boy aged 10-17 years with severe ulcerative colitis. The chain links TRBV30 with TRBJ1-5, with the D gene call left open. At the DNA level, the sequence is TGTGCCTGGAGTGACACAGGCAATCAGCCCCAGCATTTT. It translates to CAWSDTGNQPQHF.